This T cell receptor beta chain was identified during a study of blood T cell repertoires in COVID-19. In the original processing: Amplified reference gene primers provided the basis for estimating nucleated cell counts. Sequencing was performed with immunoSEQ multiplex PCR; in TCRdb, only in-frame clones are kept and a portion is missing. The V and J calls and clone size are taken from that table; D and trimming were inferred from the DNA. The table shows about 60,000 clones, with around 73% occurring only once. The receptor's source is an elderly man with acute or convalescent COVID-19. The sample taken for sequencing was peripheral blood.

The CDR3 loop is CASSLTASTDTQYF. CDR3 nucleotide sequence: TGTGCCAGCAGCTTAACAGCCAGCACAGATACGCAGTATTTT. The chain combines TRBV11-3 with TRBJ2-3; no clear D gene. The CDR3 extends over 14 amino acids. The germline V gene has CDR1 SGHNT and CDR2 YENEEA. Trimming cost V 2 bases and J 0 bases, with 6 bases left between them.